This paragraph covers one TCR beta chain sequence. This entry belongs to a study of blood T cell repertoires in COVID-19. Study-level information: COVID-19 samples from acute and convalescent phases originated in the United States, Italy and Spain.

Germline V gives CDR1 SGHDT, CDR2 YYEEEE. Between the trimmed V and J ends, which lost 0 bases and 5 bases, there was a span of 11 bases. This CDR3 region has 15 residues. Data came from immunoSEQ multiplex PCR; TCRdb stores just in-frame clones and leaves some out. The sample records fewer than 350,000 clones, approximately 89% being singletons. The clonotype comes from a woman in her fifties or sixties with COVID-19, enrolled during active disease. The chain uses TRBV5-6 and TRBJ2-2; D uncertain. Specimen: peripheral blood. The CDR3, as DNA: TGTGCCAGCAGCTTGGGAACTTTCGGGACCGGGGAGCTGTTTTTT. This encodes CASSLGTFGTGELFF.